The next 15 T cell receptor beta chains were all read from a single sample in a study of cytomegalovirus exposure and HLA in healthy donors. 60 Vbeta and 13 Jbeta primers were used in PCR. Assay used: immunoSEQ multiplex PCR; TCRdb lists only in-frame clones, some missing. The data show some 75,000 clones, more than 60% seen once. Sequenced: PBMCs. Every receptor here comes from a man between 18 and 29 years old in good health and CMV-seropositive.

The rearrangement uses TRBV11-3 and TRBJ2-2, with D perhaps TRBD1 (6 bases). Trimming took 5 bases from V and 3 from J, leaving 16 bases between them. This CDR3 is 16 amino acids long. Looked up from germline, CDR1 is SGHNT and CDR2 is YENEEA. CDR3 region: CASSLLGGADTGELFF. For the CDR3, the DNA is TGTGCCAGCAGCCTCTTAGGGGGAGCCGACACCGGGGAGCTGTTTTTT.

The V gene is TRBV11-2, the J gene TRBJ2-4, with D possibly TRBD2 on 7 matching bases. Trimming pared 5 bases from V and 9 bases from J, leaving 23 bases between. This CDR3 contains 16 residues. Germline CDR1 and CDR2: SGHAT and FQNNGV. CDR3 sequence (DNA): TGTGCCAGCAGCGGGGGGGAGGGCGGGACACACGGCATTCAGTACTTC. It is translated as CASSGGEGGTHGIQYF.

The chain carries TRBV15 and TRBJ2-5; D is ambiguous. Looked up from germline, CDR1 is LNHNV and CDR2 is YYDKDF (reference sequence). The CDR3 has 15 amino acids. V was cut by 4 bases and J by 5 bases, with 17 bases left in between. The CDR3 here is CATSTRDTMWETQYF. In DNA, the CDR3 is TGTGCCACCAGCACCCGAGACACCATGTGGGAGACCCAGTACTTC.

The chain joins TRBV2 to TRBJ2-7, with 13 bases fitting TRBD2. In germline, CDR1 is SNHLY, CDR2 FYNNEI. The trim removed 4 bases at V and 6 bases at J, leaving 0 bases unmatched. The CDR3 covers 13 residues. CDR3 protein: CASSGLAGGEQYF. The DNA of the CDR3 is TGTGCCAGCAGTGGACTAGCGGGAGGCGAGCAGTACTTC.

The V and J genes are TRBV5-1 and TRBJ1-5; TRBD1 is a possible D gene (5 bases). This CDR3 has 17 amino acids. Trimming removed 4 bases at V and 5 bases at J, with 22 bases between. Germline V CDR1 and CDR2: SGHRS, YFSETQ. The DNA of the CDR3 is TGCGCCAGCAGCCCAACGGGACTTACCGATCGCGATCAGCCCCAGCATTTT. Its protein product is CASSPTGLTDRDQPQHF.

The chain joins TRBV9 to TRBJ2-3, with 12 positions matching TRBD2. CDR3 length equals 15 residues. Germline CDR1 and CDR2: SGDLS and YYNGEE. V was pared by 3 bases and J by 7 bases, with 6 bases of the junction left unmatched. CDR3 bases: TGTGCCAGCAGCGAACTAGCGGGAGGAATGAATACGCAGTATTTT. This encodes CASSELAGGMNTQYF.

This chain uses TRBV20-1 with TRBJ2-3; no reliable D call. The CDR3 sequence is 11 residues long. Trimming removed 6 bases from V and 3 bases from J, with 7 bases in between. Germline V lookup: CDR1 DFQATT, CDR2 SNEGSKA (reference sequence). The DNA of the CDR3 is TGCAGTGCGGCCGGGACAGATACGCAGTATTTT. Amino acid sequence: CSAAGTDTQYF.

The chain links TRBV28 to TRBJ1-2; 7 nucleotides agree with TRBD1. Germline V gives CDR1 MDHEN, CDR2 SYDVKM. This CDR3 region has 13 residues. J lost 7 bases, V lost 6 bases, and 8 bases had no gene match. CDR3 in amino acids: CASSSDRVGGYTF. The CDR3 DNA reads as TGTGCCAGCAGCTCCGACAGGGTTGGTGGCTACACCTTC.

The rearrangement uses TRBV4-2 and TRBJ2-1, with D perhaps matching TRBD2 (6 bases). Trimming shortened V by 1 base and J by 0 bases, and 13 bases separated the two germline ends. Per germline, CDR1 LGHNA and CDR2 YNFKEQ. This CDR3 is 17 amino acids long. The CDR3 loop is CASSQAPLAPSYNEQFF. DNA for the CDR3: TGTGCCAGCAGCCAAGCACCACTAGCCCCCTCCTACAATGAGCAGTTCTTC.

Here the CDR3 reads CSVEDHGSYEQYF. The CDR3 region has the DNA TGCAGCGTTGAAGATCACGGGTCCTACGAGCAGTACTTC. The V and J genes are TRBV29-1 and TRBJ2-7; D uncertain. Deletions cut 0 bases from V and 1 base from J, with 7 bases between. The germline gives CDR1 SQVTM, CDR2 ANQGSEA. This CDR3 is built from 13 residues.

The chain is built from TRBV12-2 and TRBJ2-1; the D segment call TRBD2 is taken from the table without a DNA check. TRBV12-2 is assigned pseudogene status. The CDR3 spans 15 residues. CDR3 loop: CASRLPGLTHNEQFF. In DNA, the CDR3 is TGTGCAAGTCGCTTACCGGGACTTACCCACAATGAGCAGTTCTTC.

The V and J genes are TRBV15 and TRBJ1-5; D possibly corresponds to TRBD1 (6 bases). This CDR3 is 14 amino acids long. CDR1 and CDR2 (germline): LNHNV, YYDKDF (reference sequence). Trimming left V 2 bases short and J 6 bases short, with 11 bases between. DNA of the CDR3: TGTGCCACCAGCAGATGGACAGCTAGTCAGCCCCAGCATTTT. This codes for CATSRWTASQPQHF.

The rearrangement links TRBV9 to TRBJ2-3; D is perhaps TRBD2 (6 bases). Germline CDR1 is SGDLS and CDR2 is YYNGEE. Trimming cost V 6 bases and J 2 bases, with 13 bases left between them. The CDR3 spans 14 residues. CDR3 protein: CASTVGSLTDTQYF. CDR3 nucleotides: TGTGCCAGCACGGTCGGGAGCCTCACAGATACGCAGTATTTT.

The V call is TRBV28, the J call TRBJ1-2, with D hard to call. Germline values: CDR1 MDHEN, CDR2 SYDVKM. The V end was cut by 2 bases, the J end by 8 bases, with 9 bases between. This CDR3 has 12 residues. The CDR3 loop is CASSLRRYGYTF. DNA for the CDR3: TGTGCCAGCAGTTTACGGCGGTACGGCTACACCTTC.

In nucleotides, the CDR3 is TGTGCCAGCAGTGAACCGGAGGAGCAGTACTTC. Translated, it gives CASSEPEEQYF. The chain is built from TRBV6-1 and TRBJ2-7, with unresolved D. The CDR3 has 11 amino acids. The V end lost 2 bases, the J end lost 7 bases, and 6 bases lay between the germline ends. CDR1 and CDR2 from the germline V gene are MNHNS and SASEGT.